This TCR beta chain was sequenced for a study of lymphopenia after photon versus proton radiotherapy. Germline CDR1 SGHTA, CDR2 FQGNSA. The CDR3 is 17 amino acids. V gave up 5 bases and J gave up 7 bases; unmatched junction bases: 12. The repertoire was sequenced with immunoSEQ multiplex PCR; TCRdb's copy has only in-frame clones and lacks some. The sample records about 68,000 clones, approximately 91% being singletons. Findings and limits, study-wide: Photon-treated patients lost naive T cells and TCR diversity; proton-treated stayed stable. After the lymphocyte nadir, photon-treated repertoires showed oligoclonal expansion, especially of CD8+ Temra cells.

Concerning this clone itself: Its target is not known.

The specimen comprised peripheral blood, sampled from a patient treated with photon-based radiotherapy. The receptor's source is a woman between 70 and 85 years old with pancreatic cancer. V is TRBV7-2 and J is TRBJ2-1; 12 bases are shared with TRBD2. In DNA form, the CDR3 reads TGTGCCAGCAGCCGCGGGACTAGCGGGTTACGTTTTAATGAGCAGTTCTTC. Amino acid sequence: CASSRGTSGLRFNEQFF. Full variable domain (outside the CDR3, taken from reference TRBV7-2 and TRBJ2-1): GAGVSQSPSNKVTEKGKDVELRCDPISGHTALYWYRQSLGQGLEFLIYFQGNSAPDKSGLPSDRFSAERTGGSVSTLTIQRTQQEDSAVYLCASSRGTSGLRFNEQFFGPGTRLTVL.